These 8 T cell receptor beta chains came from one sample sequenced in a study of CD8 T cells in Susac syndrome. Random hexamers were used to reverse transcribe an amount of roughly 0.5 to 1 ug RNA. One entry per CDR3 protein results from TCRdb running MiXCR on the immunoSEQ multiplex PCR reads. The sample includes 300,000 to 350,000 distinct CDR3 sequences, 90% to 95% of them seen just once. Sample: CD4+ T cells from PBMCs. These receptors all come from a human donor with multiple sclerosis.

The rearrangement joins TRBV12-3 or TRBV12-4 to TRBJ2-1; D might be TRBD2 (7 bases). V dropped 5 bases and J dropped 9 bases, with 20 bases sitting between them. The CDR3 length is 15 residues. In nucleotides, the CDR3 is TGTGCCAGCAGTCCCGGAAGGGGGAGGGCCAGTGAGCAGTTCTTC. Residues: CASSPGRGRASEQFF.

This sequence joins TRBV18 and TRBJ1-1; 8 nucleotides align to TRBD1. The CDR3 is made up of 15 amino acids. The V gene's germline CDR1 is KGHSH and CDR2 LQKENI. Trimming at V came to 6 bases and at J to 0 bases, leaving 6 bases not matched to a gene. CDR3 bases: TGTGCCAGCTCGCAGGGACAGGAGATGAACACTGAAGCTTTCTTT. It is translated as CASSQGQEMNTEAFF. Together with reference TRBV18 and TRBJ1-1, the CDR3 gives the full variable domain: NAGVMQNPRHLVRRRGQEARLRCSPMKGHSHVYWYRQLPEEGLKFMVYLQKENIIDESGMPKERFSAEFPKEGPSILRIQQVVRGDSAAYFCASSQGQEMNTEAFFGQGTRLTVV.

V and J are TRBV18 and TRBJ2-2; 7 bases agree with TRBD1. CDR1 is KGHSH, CDR2 LQKENI, per germline. V lost 0 bases, J lost 1 base, and 5 bases stayed unmatched. CDR3 length: 17 amino acids. CDR3 amino acids: CASSPPGTAKNTGELFF. The CDR3 bases are TGTGCCAGCTCACCACCCGGGACAGCAAAGAACACCGGGGAGCTGTTTTTT.

This rearrangement joins TRBV5-4 to TRBJ1-1; 7 bases agree with TRBD1. With 2 bases clipped from V and 4 bases from J, the junction kept 2 bases outside the gene matches. The germline gives CDR1 SGHNT, CDR2 YYREEE (reference sequence). The CDR3 is 13 residues long. The CDR3 is CASSFTGVTEAFF. CDR3 in DNA: TGTGCCAGCAGCTTTACAGGGGTCACTGAAGCTTTCTTT.

The chain recombines TRBV3-1 with TRBJ2-5; D could derive from TRBD1 or TRBD2 (5 bases each). Trimming removed 4 bases from V and 2 bases from J, with 17 bases in between. The CDR3 is 16 amino acids. The germline V gene encodes CDR1 LGHDT and CDR2 YNNKEL (reference sequence). CDR3 sequence reads: CASSLMPGRIQETQYF. In DNA, the CDR3 is TGTGCCAGCAGCCTGATGCCGGGACGGATACAAGAGACCCAGTACTTC.

This clonotype was recorded once. V and J are TRBV3-1 and TRBJ2-7; 10 nucleotides match TRBD2. The V gene end was trimmed by 0 bases and the J gene end by 7 bases; junction bases not matched to a gene: 6. CDR3 length: 15 residues. Germline CDR1 reads LGHDT; CDR2 reads YNNKEL (reference sequence). The CDR3 region has the DNA TGTGCCAGCAGCCAAGACGCAGCGGGAGGGCGAGAGCAGTACTTC. The encoded protein is CASSQDAAGGREQYF.

The chain uses TRBV29-1 and TRBJ1-1, with no clear D. Germline lookup yields CDR1 SQVTM and CDR2 ANQGSEA. V gave up 7 bases and J gave up 1 base, with 7 bases separating them. This CDR3 has 11 residues. The chain's CDR3 is CSGAWNTEAFF. The CDR3 nucleotides are TGCAGCGGGGCGTGGAACACTGAAGCTTTCTTT. Using reference TRBV29-1 and TRBJ1-1 for the parts outside the CDR3, the full variable domain is SAVISQKPSRDICQRGTSLTIQCQVDSQVTMMFWYRQQPGQSLTLIATANQGSEATYESGFVIDKFPISRPNLTFSTLTVSNMSPEDSSIYLCSGAWNTEAFFGQGTRLTVV.

V is TRBV6-1 and J is TRBJ2-1; D is ambiguous. Gene TRBJ2-7 matches the end of the DNA better, so the J call may be wrong. Germline-derived CDR1 and CDR2 are MNHNS and SASEGT. CDR3 size: 14 residues. This CDR3 reads CASSEGHLIYEQYF. The CDR3 DNA is TGTGCCAGCAGTGAAGGCCACCTAATCTACGAGCAGTACTTC.